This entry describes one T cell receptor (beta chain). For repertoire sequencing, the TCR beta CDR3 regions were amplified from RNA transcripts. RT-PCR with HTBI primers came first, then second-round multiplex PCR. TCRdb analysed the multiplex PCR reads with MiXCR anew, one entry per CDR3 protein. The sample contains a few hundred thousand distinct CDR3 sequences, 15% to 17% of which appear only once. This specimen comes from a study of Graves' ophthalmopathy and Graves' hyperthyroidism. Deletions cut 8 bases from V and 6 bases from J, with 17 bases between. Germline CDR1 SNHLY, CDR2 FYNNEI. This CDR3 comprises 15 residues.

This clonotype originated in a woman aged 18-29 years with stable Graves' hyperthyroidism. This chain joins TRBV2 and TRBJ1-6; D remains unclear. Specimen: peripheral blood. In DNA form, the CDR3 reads TGTGCCAGCCGTCCCCCCTTAGGCGCTAATTCACCCCTCCACTTT. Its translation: CASRPPLGANSPLHF.